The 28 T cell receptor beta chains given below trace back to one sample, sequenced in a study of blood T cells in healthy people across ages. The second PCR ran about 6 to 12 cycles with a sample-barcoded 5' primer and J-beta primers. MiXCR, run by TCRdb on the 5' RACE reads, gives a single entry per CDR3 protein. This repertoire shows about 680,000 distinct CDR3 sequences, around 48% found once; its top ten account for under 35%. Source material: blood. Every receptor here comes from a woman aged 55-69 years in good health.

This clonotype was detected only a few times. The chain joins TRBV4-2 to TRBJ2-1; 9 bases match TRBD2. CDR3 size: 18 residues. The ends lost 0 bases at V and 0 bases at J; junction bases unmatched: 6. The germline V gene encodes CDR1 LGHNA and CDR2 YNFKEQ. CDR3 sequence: CASSQDPLAGSSYNEQFF. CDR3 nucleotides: TGTGCCAGCAGCCAAGACCCCCTAGCGGGGAGCTCCTACAATGAGCAGTTCTTC.

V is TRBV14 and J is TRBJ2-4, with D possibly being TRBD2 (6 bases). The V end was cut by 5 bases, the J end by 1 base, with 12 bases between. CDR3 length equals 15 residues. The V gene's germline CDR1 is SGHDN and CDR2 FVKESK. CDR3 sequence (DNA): TGTGCCAGCAGCGGAGGGATGGGGGCCAAAAACATTCAGTACTTC. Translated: CASSGGMGAKNIQYF. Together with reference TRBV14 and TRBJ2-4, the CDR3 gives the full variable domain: EAGVTQFPSHSVIEKGQTVTLRCDPISGHDNLYWYRRVMGKEIKFLLHFVKESKQDESGMPNNRFLAERTGGTYSTLKVQPAELEDSGVYFCASSGGMGAKNIQYFGAGTRLSVL.

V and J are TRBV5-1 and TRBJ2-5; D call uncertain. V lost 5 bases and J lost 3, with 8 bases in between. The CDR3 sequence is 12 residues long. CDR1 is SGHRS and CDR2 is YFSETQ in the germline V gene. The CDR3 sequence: CASSHPEETQYF. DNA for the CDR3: TGCGCCAGCAGTCATCCTGAAGAGACCCAGTACTTC.

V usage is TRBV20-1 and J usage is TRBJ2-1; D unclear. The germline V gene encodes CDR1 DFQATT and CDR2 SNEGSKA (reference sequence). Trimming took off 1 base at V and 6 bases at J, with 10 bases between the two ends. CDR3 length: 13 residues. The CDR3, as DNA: TGCAGTGCTAGAGGGGCCCTGATCAATGAGCAGTTCTTC. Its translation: CSARGALINEQFF.

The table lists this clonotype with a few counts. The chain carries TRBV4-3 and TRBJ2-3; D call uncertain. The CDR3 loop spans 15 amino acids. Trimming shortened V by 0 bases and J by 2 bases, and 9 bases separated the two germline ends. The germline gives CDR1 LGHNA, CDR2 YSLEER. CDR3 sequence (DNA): TGCGCCAGCAGCCAAGATCCCCTAATCACAGATACGCAGTATTTT. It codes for CASSQDPLITDTQYF.

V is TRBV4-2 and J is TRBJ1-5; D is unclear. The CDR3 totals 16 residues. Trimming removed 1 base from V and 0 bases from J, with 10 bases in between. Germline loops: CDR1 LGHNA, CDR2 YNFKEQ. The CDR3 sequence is CASSQGTGYSNQPQHF. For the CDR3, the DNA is TGTGCCAGCAGCCAAGGAACCGGATATAGCAATCAGCCCCAGCATTTT.

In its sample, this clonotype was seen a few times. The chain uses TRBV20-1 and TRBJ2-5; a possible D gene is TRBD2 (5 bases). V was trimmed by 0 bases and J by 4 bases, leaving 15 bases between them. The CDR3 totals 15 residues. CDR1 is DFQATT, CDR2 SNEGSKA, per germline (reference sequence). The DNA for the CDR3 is TGCAGTGCTAGAGACCCTGGTAGCGTCTCAGAGACCCAGTACTTC. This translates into CSARDPGSVSETQYF.

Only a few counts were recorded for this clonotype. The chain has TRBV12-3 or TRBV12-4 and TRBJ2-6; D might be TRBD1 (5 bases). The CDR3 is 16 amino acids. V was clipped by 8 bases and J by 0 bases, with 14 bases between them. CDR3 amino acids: CASGTGDNSGANVLTF. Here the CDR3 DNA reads TGTGCCAGCGGAACAGGTGACAACTCTGGGGCCAACGTCCTGACTTTC.

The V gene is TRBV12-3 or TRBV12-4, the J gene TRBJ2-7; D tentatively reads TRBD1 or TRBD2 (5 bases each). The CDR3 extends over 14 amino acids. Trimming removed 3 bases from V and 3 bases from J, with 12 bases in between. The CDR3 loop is CASSFQGPDYEQYF. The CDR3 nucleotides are TGTGCCAGCAGTTTTCAGGGACCGGACTACGAGCAGTACTTC.

CDR3: CASSQDRRSHTIYF. In DNA, the CDR3 is TGTGCCAGCAGCCAAGATAGAAGGTCTCACACCATATATTTT. The chain has TRBV4-2 and TRBJ1-3; no clear D gene. CDR1 and CDR2 from the germline V gene are LGHNA and YNFKEQ. Deletions cut 0 bases from V and 8 bases from J, with 11 bases between. CDR3 length: 14 amino acids.

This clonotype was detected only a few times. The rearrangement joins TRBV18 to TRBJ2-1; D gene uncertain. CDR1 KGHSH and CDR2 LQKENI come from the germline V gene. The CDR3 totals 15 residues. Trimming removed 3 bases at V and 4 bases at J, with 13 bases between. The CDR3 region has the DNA TGTGCCAGCTCACCCCCGTCGGGTGGATACAATGAGCAGTTCTTC. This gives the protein CASSPPSGGYNEQFF.

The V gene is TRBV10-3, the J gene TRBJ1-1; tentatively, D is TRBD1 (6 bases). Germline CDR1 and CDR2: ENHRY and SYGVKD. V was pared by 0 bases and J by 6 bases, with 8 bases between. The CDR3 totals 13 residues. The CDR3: CAISESEGAEAFF. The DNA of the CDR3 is TGTGCCATCAGTGAGTCGGAGGGGGCTGAAGCTTTCTTT.

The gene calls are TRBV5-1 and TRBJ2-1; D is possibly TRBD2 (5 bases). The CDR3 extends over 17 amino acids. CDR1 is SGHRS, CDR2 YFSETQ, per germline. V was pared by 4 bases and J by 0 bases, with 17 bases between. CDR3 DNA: TGCGCCAGCAGCCCCTCCGGGGTGACGGACTCCTACAATGAGCAGTTCTTC. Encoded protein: CASSPSGVTDSYNEQFF.

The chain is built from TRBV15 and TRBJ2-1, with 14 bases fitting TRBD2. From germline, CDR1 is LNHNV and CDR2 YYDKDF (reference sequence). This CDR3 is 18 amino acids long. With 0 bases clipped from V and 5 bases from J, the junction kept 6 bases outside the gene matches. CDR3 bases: TGTGCCACCAGCAGAGACTGGACTAGCGGGAGGTCTCACAATGAGCAGTTCTTC. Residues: CATSRDWTSGRSHNEQFF.

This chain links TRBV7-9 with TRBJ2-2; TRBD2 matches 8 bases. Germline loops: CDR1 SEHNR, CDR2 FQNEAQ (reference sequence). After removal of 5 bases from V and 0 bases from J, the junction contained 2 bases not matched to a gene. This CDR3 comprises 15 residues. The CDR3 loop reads CASSRLATNTGELFF. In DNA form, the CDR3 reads TGTGCCAGCAGCCGACTAGCGACGAACACCGGGGAGCTGTTTTTT.

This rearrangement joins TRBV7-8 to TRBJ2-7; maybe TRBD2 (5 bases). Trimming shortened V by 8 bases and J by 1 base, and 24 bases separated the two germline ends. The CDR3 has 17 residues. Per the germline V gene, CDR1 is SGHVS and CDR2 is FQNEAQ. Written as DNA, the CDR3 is TGTGCCAGCGGTCTAGCCGGGCTGCGGGTTGCTTCCTACGAGCAGTACTTC. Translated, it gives CASGLAGLRVASYEQYF.

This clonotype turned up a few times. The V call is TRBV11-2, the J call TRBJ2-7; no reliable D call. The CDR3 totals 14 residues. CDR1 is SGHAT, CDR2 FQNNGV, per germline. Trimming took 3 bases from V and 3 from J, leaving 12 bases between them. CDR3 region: CASSLTGIIYEQYF. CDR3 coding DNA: TGTGCCAGCAGCTTGACTGGGATAATCTACGAGCAGTACTTC. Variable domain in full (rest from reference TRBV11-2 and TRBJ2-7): EAGVAQSPRYKIIEKRQSVAFWCNPISGHATLYWYQQILGQGPKLLIQFQNNGVVDDSQLPKDRFSAERLKGVDSTLKIQPAKLEDSAVYLCASSLTGIIYEQYFGPGTRLTVT.

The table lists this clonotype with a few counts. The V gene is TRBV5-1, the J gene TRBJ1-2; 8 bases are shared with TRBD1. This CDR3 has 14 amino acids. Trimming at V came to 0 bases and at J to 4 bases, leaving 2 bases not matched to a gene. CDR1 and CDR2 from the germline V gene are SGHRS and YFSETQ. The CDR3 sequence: CASSLGDRSYGYTF. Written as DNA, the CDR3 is TGCGCCAGCAGCTTGGGGGACAGGTCCTATGGCTACACCTTC.

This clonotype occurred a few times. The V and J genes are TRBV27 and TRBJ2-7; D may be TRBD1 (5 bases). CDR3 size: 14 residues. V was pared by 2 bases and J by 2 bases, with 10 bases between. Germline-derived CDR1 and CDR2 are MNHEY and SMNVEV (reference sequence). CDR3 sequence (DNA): TGTGCCAGCAGTTTACGAGACAGCACCTACGAGCAGTACTTC. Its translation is CASSLRDSTYEQYF.

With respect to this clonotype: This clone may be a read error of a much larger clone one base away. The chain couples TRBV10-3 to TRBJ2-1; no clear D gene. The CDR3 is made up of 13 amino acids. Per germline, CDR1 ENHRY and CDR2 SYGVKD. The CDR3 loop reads CASSDSSMDEQFF. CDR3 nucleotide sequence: TGTGCCAGCAGTGATAGCAGTATGGATGAGCAGTTCTTC.

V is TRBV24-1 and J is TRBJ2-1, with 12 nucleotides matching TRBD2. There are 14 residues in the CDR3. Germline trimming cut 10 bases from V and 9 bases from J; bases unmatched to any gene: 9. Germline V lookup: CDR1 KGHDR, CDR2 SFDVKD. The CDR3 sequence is CATKTSGRRSEQFF. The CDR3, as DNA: TGTGCCACGAAAACTAGCGGGAGGAGGAGTGAGCAGTTCTTC.

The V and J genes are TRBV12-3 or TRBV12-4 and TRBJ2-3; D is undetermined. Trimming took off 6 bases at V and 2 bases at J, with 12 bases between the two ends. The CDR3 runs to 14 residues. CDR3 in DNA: TGTGCCAGCAGGTACTCCGGATCCACAGATACGCAGTATTTT. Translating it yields CASRYSGSTDTQYF.

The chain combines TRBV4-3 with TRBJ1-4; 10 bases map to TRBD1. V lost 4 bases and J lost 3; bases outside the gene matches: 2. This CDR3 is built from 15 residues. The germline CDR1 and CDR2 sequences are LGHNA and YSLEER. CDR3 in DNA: TGCGCCAGCAGCCGAGGGACAGGGGCTAATGAAAAACTGTTTTTT. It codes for CASSRGTGANEKLFF.

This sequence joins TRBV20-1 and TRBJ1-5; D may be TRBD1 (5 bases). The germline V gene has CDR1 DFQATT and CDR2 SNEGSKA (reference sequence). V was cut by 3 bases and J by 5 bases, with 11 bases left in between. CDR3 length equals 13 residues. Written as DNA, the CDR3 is TGCAGTGCTAGTATGTGGGACGATCAGCCCCAGCATTTT. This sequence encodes CSASMWDDQPQHF.

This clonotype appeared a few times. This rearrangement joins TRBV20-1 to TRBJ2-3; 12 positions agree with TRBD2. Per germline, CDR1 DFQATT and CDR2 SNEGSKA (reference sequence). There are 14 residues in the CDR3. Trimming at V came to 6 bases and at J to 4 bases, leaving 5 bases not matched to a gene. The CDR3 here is CSANLAGGADTQYF. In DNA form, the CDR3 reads TGCAGTGCAAATCTAGCGGGAGGGGCAGATACGCAGTATTTT.

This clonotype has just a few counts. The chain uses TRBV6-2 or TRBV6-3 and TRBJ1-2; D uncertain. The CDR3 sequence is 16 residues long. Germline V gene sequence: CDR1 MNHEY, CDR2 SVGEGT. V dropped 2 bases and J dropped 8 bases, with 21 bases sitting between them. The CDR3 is CASSYPPSFQRSGYTF. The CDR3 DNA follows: TGTGCCAGCAGTTACCCGCCATCGTTCCAACGAAGCGGCTACACCTTC.

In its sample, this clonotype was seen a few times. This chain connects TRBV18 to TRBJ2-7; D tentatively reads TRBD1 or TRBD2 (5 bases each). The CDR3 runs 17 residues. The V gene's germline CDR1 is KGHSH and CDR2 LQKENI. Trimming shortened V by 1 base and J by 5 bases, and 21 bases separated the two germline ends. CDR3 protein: CASSPRGSQGGENEQYF. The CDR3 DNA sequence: TGTGCCAGCTCACCACGAGGTTCGCAGGGTGGGGAGAACGAGCAGTACTTC. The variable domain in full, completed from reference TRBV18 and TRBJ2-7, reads NAGVMQNPRHLVRRRGQEARLRCSPMKGHSHVYWYRQLPEEGLKFMVYLQKENIIDESGMPKERFSAEFPKEGPSILRIQQVVRGDSAAYFCASSPRGSQGGENEQYFGPGTRLTVT.

CDR3 loop: CASSPTRPSYNEQYF. In nucleotides, the CDR3 is TGCGCCAGCAGCCCGACTCGTCCCTCCTACAATGAGCAGTACTTC. The V and J genes are TRBV5-1 and TRBJ2-1; no clear D. Near its end, the DNA agrees better with TRBJ2-7, so the J call may be wrong. Looked up from germline, CDR1 is SGHRS and CDR2 is YFSETQ. The CDR3 has 15 residues.